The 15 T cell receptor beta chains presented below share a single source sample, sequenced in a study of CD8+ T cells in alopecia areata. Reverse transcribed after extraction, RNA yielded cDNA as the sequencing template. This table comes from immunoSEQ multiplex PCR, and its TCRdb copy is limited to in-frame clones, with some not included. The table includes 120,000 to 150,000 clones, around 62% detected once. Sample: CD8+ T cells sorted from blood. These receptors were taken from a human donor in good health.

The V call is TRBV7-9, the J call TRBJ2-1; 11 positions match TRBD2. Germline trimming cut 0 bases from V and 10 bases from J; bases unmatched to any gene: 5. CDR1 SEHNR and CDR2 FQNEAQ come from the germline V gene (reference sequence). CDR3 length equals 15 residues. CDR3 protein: CASSLAASGRNEQFF. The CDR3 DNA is TGTGCCAGCAGCTTAGCGGCTAGCGGGAGGAACGAGCAGTTCTTC.

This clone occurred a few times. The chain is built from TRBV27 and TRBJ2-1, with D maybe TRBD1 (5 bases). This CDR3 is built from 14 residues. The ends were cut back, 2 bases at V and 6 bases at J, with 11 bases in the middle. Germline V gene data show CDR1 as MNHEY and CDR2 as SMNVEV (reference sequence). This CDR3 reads CASSLPGHVNEQFF. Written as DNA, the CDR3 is TGTGCCAGCAGTTTACCCGGACATGTCAATGAGCAGTTCTTC.

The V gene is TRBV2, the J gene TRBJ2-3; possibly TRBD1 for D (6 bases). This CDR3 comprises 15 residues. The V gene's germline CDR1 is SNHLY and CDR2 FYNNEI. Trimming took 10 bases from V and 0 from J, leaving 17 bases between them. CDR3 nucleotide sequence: TGTGCCATAGAGGGGACATATGCCAGCACAGATACGCAGTATTTT. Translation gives CAIEGTYASTDTQYF.

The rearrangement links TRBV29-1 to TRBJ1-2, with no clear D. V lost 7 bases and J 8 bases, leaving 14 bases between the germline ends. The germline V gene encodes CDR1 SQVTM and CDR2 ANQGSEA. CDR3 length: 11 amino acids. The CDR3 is CSAPDRLGYTF. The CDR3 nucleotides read TGCAGCGCCCCGGACCGGCTGGGCTACACCTTC. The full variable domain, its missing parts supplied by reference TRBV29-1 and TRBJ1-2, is SAVISQKPSRDICQRGTSLTIQCQVDSQVTMMFWYRQQPGQSLTLIATANQGSEATYESGFVIDKFPISRPNLTFSTLTVSNMSPEDSSIYLCSAPDRLGYTFGSGTRLTVV.

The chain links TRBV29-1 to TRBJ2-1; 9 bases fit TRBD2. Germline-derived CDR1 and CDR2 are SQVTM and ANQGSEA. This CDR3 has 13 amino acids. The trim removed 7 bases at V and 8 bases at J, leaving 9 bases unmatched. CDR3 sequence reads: CSAKGLAVHEQFF. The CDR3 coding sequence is TGCAGCGCAAAGGGACTAGCTGTCCATGAGCAGTTCTTC.

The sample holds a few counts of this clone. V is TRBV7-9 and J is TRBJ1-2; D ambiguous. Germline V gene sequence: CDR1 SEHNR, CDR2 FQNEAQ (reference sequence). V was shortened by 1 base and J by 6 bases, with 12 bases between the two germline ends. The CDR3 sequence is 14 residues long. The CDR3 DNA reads TGTGCCAGCAGCTTAGTGGGCAGTACGAATGGCTACACCTTC. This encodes CASSLVGSTNGYTF.

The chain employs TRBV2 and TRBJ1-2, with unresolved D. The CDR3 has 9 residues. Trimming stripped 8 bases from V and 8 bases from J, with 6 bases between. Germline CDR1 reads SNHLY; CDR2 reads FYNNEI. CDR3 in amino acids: CASGRGYTF. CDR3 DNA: TGTGCCAGCGGGAGGGGCTACACCTTC.

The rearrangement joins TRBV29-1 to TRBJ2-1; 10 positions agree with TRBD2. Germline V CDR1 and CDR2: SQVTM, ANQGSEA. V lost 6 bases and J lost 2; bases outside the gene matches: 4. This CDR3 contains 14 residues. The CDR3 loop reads CSVMGLATYNEQFF. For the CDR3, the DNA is TGCAGCGTAATGGGACTAGCGACCTACAATGAGCAGTTCTTC.

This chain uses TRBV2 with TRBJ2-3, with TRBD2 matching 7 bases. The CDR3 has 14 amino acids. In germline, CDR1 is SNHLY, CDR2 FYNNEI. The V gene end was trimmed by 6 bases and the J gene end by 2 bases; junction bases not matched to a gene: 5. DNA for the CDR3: TGTGCCAGCAGCAAAGGGAGGGCCACAGATACGCAGTATTTT. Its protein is CASSKGRATDTQYF.

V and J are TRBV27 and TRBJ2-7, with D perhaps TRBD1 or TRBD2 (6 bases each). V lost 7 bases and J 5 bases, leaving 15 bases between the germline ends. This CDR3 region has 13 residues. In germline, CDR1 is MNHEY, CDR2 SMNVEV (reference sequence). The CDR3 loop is CASIDRGRNEQYF. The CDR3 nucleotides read TGTGCCAGCATTGACCGGGGGCGCAACGAGCAGTACTTC.

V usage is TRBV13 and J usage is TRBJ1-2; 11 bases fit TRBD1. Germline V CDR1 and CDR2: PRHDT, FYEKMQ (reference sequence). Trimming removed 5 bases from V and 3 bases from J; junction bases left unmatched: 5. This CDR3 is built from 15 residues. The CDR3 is CASSQRTGGDYGYTF. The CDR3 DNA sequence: TGTGCCAGCAGCCAAAGGACAGGGGGCGACTATGGCTACACCTTC.

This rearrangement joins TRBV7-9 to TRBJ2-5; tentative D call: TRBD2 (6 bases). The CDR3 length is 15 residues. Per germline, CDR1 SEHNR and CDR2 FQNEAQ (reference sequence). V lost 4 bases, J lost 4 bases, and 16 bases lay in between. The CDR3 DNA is TGTGCCAGCAGCTACCGGGAGAGGGAAGGAGAGACCCAGTACTTC. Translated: CASSYREREGETQYF.

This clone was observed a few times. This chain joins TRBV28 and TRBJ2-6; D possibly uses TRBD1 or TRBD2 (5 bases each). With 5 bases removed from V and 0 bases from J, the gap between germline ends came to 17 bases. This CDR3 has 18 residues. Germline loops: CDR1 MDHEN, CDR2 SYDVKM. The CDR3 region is CASSPRDRALSGANVLTF. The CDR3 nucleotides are TGTGCCAGCAGTCCCCGGGACCGGGCGCTCTCTGGGGCCAACGTCCTGACTTTC.

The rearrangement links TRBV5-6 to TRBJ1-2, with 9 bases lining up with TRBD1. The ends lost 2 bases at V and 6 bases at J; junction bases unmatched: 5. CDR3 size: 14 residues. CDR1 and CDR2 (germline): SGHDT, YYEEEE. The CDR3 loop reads CASSFGTGPHGYTF. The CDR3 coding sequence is TGTGCCAGCAGCTTTGGGACAGGGCCACATGGCTACACCTTC. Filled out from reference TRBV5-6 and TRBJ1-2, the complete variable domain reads DAGVTQSPTHLIKTRGQQVTLRCSPKSGHDTVSWYQQALGQGPQFIFQYYEEEERQRGNFPDRFSGHQFPNYSSELNVNALLLGDSALYLCASSFGTGPHGYTFGSGTRLTVV.

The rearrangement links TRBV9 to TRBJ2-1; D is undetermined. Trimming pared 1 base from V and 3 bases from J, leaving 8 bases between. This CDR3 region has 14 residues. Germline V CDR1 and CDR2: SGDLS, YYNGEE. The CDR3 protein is CASSVYGVYNEQFF. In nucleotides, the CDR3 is TGTGCCAGCAGCGTATATGGGGTCTACAATGAGCAGTTCTTC.